A single sample gave rise to the 18 T cell receptor beta chains below, sequenced in a study of blood T cell repertoires in COVID-19. Assay: immunoSEQ multiplex PCR; the TCRdb copy retains only in-frame clones and omits some. Here the sample spans more than 250,000 clones, 88% being singletons. Sample: peripheral blood. The receptors originated from a woman in her 30s with COVID-19, enrolled during active disease.

The V call is TRBV19, the J call TRBJ1-5; possible D gene TRBD1, 5 bases. Trimming took 0 bases from V and 5 from J, leaving 14 bases between them. CDR3 size: 16 residues. Germline assignment: CDR1 LNHDA and CDR2 SQIVND (reference sequence). DNA of the CDR3: TGTGCCAGTAGTATAGATCCAGGGATACTGGATCAGCCCCAGCATTTT. It codes for CASSIDPGILDQPQHF.

The rearrangement uses TRBV9 and TRBJ1-3; D is possibly TRBD1 (5 bases). Per the germline V gene, CDR1 is SGDLS and CDR2 is YYNGEE. The CDR3 is 14 amino acids. Trimming left V 2 bases short and J 2 bases short, with 8 bases between. The CDR3 spells CASSVGATGNTIYF. CDR3 DNA sequence: TGTGCCAGCAGCGTTGGGGCAACTGGAAACACCATATATTTT.

The chain couples TRBV27 to TRBJ1-5, with D perhaps matching TRBD1 (5 bases). Germline CDR1 is MNHEY and CDR2 is SMNVEV (reference sequence). This CDR3 has 14 amino acids. Deletions cut 0 bases from V and 7 bases from J, with 10 bases between. CDR3 in amino acids: CASSLSAGRQPQHF. In DNA, the CDR3 is TGTGCCAGCAGTTTATCGGCAGGGCGGCAGCCCCAGCATTTT.

The genes are TRBV3-1 (or the pseudogene TRBV3-2) and TRBJ1-6; 11 bases agree with TRBD1. The CDR3 sequence is 17 residues long. Germline lookup yields CDR1 LGHDT and CDR2 YNNKEL (reference sequence). V dropped 0 bases and J dropped 4; count of bases not matched to a gene: 2. The CDR3: CASSQDGTGGYNSPLHF. CDR3 nucleotides: TGTGCCAGCAGCCAAGATGGGACAGGGGGATATAATTCACCCCTCCACTTT.

A note on this clone: The junction and the germline gene differ at one end; a read error may be behind it. This chain connects TRBV19 to TRBJ1-2; D might be TRBD1 (6 bases). The CDR3 spans 14 residues. Looked up from germline, CDR1 is LNHDA and CDR2 is SQIVND (reference sequence). CDR3 DNA sequence: TGTGCCAGTAGTATCGGCCGGGACACAAATTGGGCCAACTTC. Its protein is CASSIGRDTNWANF.

The chain uses TRBV12-3 or TRBV12-4 and TRBJ1-5; 7 bases map to TRBD1. With V trimmed by 6 bases and J by 5 bases, 1 base remained unmatched. The CDR3 is 12 amino acids. This chain's CDR3 is CASRTGYQPQHF. CDR3 nucleotides: TGTGCCAGCAGGACAGGGTATCAGCCCCAGCATTTT.

The chain carries TRBV2 and TRBJ1-1, with no clear D. Trimming left V 4 bases short and J 2 bases short, with 11 bases between. The CDR3 length is 14 residues. CDR1 and CDR2 from the germline V gene are SNHLY and FYNNEI. The CDR3 reads CASSVQGSNTEAFF. The CDR3 nucleotides read TGTGCCAGCAGTGTTCAAGGGAGTAACACTGAAGCTTTCTTT.

V and J are TRBV11-2 and TRBJ1-4; perhaps TRBD1 as D (6 bases). Germline CDR1 is SGHAT and CDR2 is FQNNGV. The CDR3 is made up of 15 amino acids. The germline V and J ends were trimmed by 5 bases and 5 bases, with 15 bases remaining between them. For the CDR3, the DNA is TGTGCCAGCAGCCCATACACAGGGTTCAATGAAAAACTGTTTTTT. This translates into CASSPYTGFNEKLFF.

V and J are TRBV11-2 and TRBJ1-2; TRBD1 might be the D (5 bases). The germline CDR1 and CDR2 sequences are SGHAT and FQNNGV. V shed 1 base and J shed 0 bases, with 6 bases lying between them. The CDR3 contains 14 residues. The CDR3 loop is CASSLGQSNYGYTF. DNA for the CDR3: TGTGCCAGCAGCTTAGGACAGTCTAACTATGGCTACACCTTC.

The gene calls are TRBV27 and TRBJ1-1; TRBD1 is a possible D gene (6 bases). The CDR3 covers 13 residues. Trimming shortened V by 6 bases and J by 5 bases, and 13 bases separated the two germline ends. CDR1 and CDR2 (germline): MNHEY, SMNVEV (reference sequence). This CDR3 reads CASRPRGGTEAFF. The CDR3 nucleotides are TGTGCCAGCAGACCAAGGGGGGGAACTGAAGCTTTCTTT.

This chain uses TRBV9 with TRBJ2-2, with TRBD2 matching over 7 bases. This CDR3 comprises 14 residues. V was clipped by 4 bases and J by 1 base; unmatched bases: 1. Germline CDR1 reads SGDLS; CDR2 reads YYNGEE. CDR3 sequence reads: CASSSSGNTGELFF. The CDR3, as DNA: TGTGCCAGCAGCTCTAGCGGGAACACCGGGGAGCTGTTTTTT.

The chain joins TRBV10-2 to TRBJ1-2; D call uncertain. Trimming took off 0 bases at V and 4 bases at J, with 15 bases between the two ends. CDR3 size: 16 residues. Germline V lookup: CDR1 WSHSY, CDR2 SAAADI. CDR3 sequence reads: CASSESTTAGRYGYTF. The CDR3 DNA reads as TGCGCCAGCAGTGAGTCGACGACGGCAGGCCGCTATGGCTACACCTTC.

This chain links TRBV6-5 with TRBJ1-5; TRBD1 aligns across 8 bases. J lost 9 bases, V lost 4 bases, and 14 bases had no gene match. The CDR3 has 16 amino acids. Germline lookup yields CDR1 MNHEY and CDR2 SVGAGI. The CDR3 DNA is TGTGCCAGCAGTTTACCGGACAGGGCCCACGGTTGGCCCCAGCATTTT. This encodes CASSLPDRAHGWPQHF.

The rearrangement uses TRBV28 and TRBJ2-3; D not resolved. This CDR3 is 12 amino acids long. The germline gives CDR1 MDHEN, CDR2 SYDVKM. V shed 3 bases and J shed 8 bases, with 9 bases lying between them. CDR3 residues: CASSFGRGTQYF. DNA for the CDR3: TGTGCCAGCAGTTTTGGTAGAGGTACGCAGTATTTT.

The chain couples TRBV7-9 to TRBJ2-1; TRBD2 might be the D (5 bases). V was clipped by 0 bases and J by 8 bases, with 14 bases between them. The germline V gene encodes CDR1 SEHNR and CDR2 FQNEAQ (reference sequence). The CDR3 sequence is 15 residues long. CDR3 sequence reads: CASSLAMVGSDEQFF. DNA of the CDR3: TGTGCCAGCAGCTTAGCGATGGTCGGTAGCGATGAGCAGTTCTTC.

The V gene is TRBV6-5, the J gene TRBJ1-6; weak D call: TRBD1 (5 bases). The V and J ends lost 6 bases and 9 bases respectively, with 18 bases between them. Looked up from germline, CDR1 is MNHEY and CDR2 is SVGAGI. This CDR3 contains 15 residues. The CDR3 protein is CASSLGWRGTSPLHF. The CDR3 DNA is TGTGCCAGCAGCCTAGGGTGGAGGGGAACTTCACCCCTCCACTTT.

The chain joins TRBV11-2 to TRBJ1-3; TRBD1 aligns across 10 bases. J gave up 8 bases and V 5 bases, and 12 bases lay outside the gene matches. The germline CDR1 and CDR2 sequences are SGHAT and FQNNGV. There are 16 residues in the CDR3. CDR3 region: CASSPGLGQGFDTIYF. CDR3 DNA: TGTGCCAGCAGCCCGGGCCTGGGACAGGGGTTCGACACCATATATTTT.

To note about this clone: Other DNA sequences within the sample encode an identical CDR3. The V gene is TRBV28, the J gene TRBJ1-1; D might be TRBD1 (6 bases). The CDR3 extends over 12 amino acids. Germline CDR1 reads MDHEN; CDR2 reads SYDVKM. The ends were cut back, 4 bases at V and 5 bases at J, with 8 bases in the middle. The CDR3 protein is CASSSGVTEAFF. The CDR3 DNA reads TGTGCCAGCAGTTCAGGGGTGACTGAAGCTTTCTTT.